The entry below gives a single TCR beta chain sequence along with its context. The antigen remains undetermined. These data belong to a study of radiation and T cells in renal cell carcinoma. Study results and caveats: Pretreatment tumor biopsies were lacking, so baseline clonotypes are unknown.

Profiled with immunoSEQ multiplex PCR; TCRdb holds only in-frame clones, not every one. This sample has over 120,000 clones; approximately 86% occur once, and the top ten carry roughly 17%. Time point specified: blood 4 weeks post-SBRT, at nephrectomy. Treatment of the sample: 15 Gy SBRT to primary tumor, nephrectomy 4 weeks later. Nephrectomy followed 15 Gy stereotactic body radiation by 4 weeks. Clear cell pathology was present in this patient's renal cell carcinoma. Germline values: CDR1 SGHDT, CDR2 YYEEEE. CDR3 length: 19 amino acids. V trimming: 3 bases; J trimming: 4 bases; junction bases outside the gene matches: 14.

The specimen was blood, collected from a patient whose treatment included radiotherapy and nephrectomy. The V call is TRBV5-6, the J call TRBJ2-5; 14 bases align to TRBD2. The source is a woman between 50 and 59 years old with renal cell carcinoma. This chain's CDR3 is CASSSFWGEGLAGGETQYF. CDR3 nucleotides: TGTGCCAGCAGCTCATTTTGGGGGGAAGGACTAGCGGGAGGAGAGACCCAGTACTTC.